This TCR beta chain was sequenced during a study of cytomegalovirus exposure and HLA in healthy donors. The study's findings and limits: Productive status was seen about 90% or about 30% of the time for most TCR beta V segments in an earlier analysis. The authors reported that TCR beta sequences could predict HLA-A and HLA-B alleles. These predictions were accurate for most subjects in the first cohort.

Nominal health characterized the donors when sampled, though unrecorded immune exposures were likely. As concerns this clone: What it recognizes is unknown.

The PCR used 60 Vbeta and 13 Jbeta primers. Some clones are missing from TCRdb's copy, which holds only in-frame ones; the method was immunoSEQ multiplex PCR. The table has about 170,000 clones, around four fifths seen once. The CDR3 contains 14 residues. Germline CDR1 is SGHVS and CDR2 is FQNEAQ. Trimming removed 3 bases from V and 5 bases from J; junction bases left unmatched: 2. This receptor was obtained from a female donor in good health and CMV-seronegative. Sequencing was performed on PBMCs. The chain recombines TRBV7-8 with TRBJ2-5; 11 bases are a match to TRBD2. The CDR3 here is CASSFSGGAETQYF. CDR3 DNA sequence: TGTGCCAGCAGCTTTAGCGGGGGGGCCGAGACCCAGTACTTC.